This T cell receptor beta chain was recovered during a study of CD8 T cells in ankylosing spondylitis. TCRdb recomputed calls from the 5' RACE reads with MiXCR, one row per CDR3 protein. The top ten clones hold under 8% of a sample with about 240,000 distinct CDR3 sequences, about 10% of them seen once. CDR3 size: 15 residues. CDR1 SGHTA and CDR2 FQGNSA come from the germline V gene. Between the trimmed V and J ends, which lost 2 bases and 7 bases, there was a span of 12 bases. Sequencing was carried out using blood, either unsorted or a sorted T cell fraction (not recorded which). The chain recombines TRBV7-2 with TRBJ1-6; D is unclear. This TCR came from a male donor with ankylosing spondylitis or in good health (not recorded which). Here the CDR3 DNA reads TGTGCCAGCAGCTTAATAGGGATAAGCAATTCACCCCTCCACTTT. The encoded protein is CASSLIGISNSPLHF.